Presented here are 8 T cell receptor beta chains from one specimen sequenced in a study of cytotoxic CD8 clonotypes in ibrutinib-treated CLL. Repertoires were generated with immunoSEQ multiplex PCR, while TCRdb's copy carries only in-frame clones and drops some. The sample records around 150,000 clones, roughly 80% being singletons. This material consisted of PBMCs, taken after 12 months of ibrutinib treatment. The source is a human donor with chronic lymphocytic leukemia.

The CDR3 coding sequence is TGTGCCAGCAGTTCGGGACAGAACCCTTATGGCTACACCTTC. Its translation is CASSSGQNPYGYTF. J is TRBJ1-2 and V is TRBV28, with TRBD1 matching over 7 bases. The CDR3 contains 14 residues. Germline V gene lookup returns CDR1 MDHEN and CDR2 SYDVKM. V lost 4 bases and J lost 5; bases outside the gene matches: 7.

There are a few counts of this clone. The CDR3 sequence is CASEVLSGTEAFF. CDR3 in DNA: TGTGCCAGCGAAGTCCTTTCGGGCACTGAAGCTTTCTTT. The chain recombines TRBV2 with TRBJ1-1; D is ambiguous. Germline V gene lookup returns CDR1 SNHLY and CDR2 FYNNEI. V lost 8 bases and J lost 4, with 14 bases in between. The CDR3 has 13 amino acids.

This clone has a single count. This sequence joins TRBV5-1 and TRBJ2-1; perhaps TRBD1 as D (5 bases). Germline assignment: CDR1 SGHRS and CDR2 YFSETQ. The CDR3 runs to 15 residues. Trimming took off 3 bases at V and 4 bases at J, with 14 bases between the two ends. The CDR3 DNA is TGCGCCAGCAGCTCCGGACAAGAAACATACAATGAGCAGTTCTTC. Its protein product is CASSSGQETYNEQFF. The whole variable domain, remainder taken from reference TRBV5-1 and TRBJ2-1, is KAGVTQTPRYLIKTRGQQVTLSCSPISGHRSVSWYQQTPGQGLQFLFEYFSETQRNKGNFPGRFSGRQFSNSRSEMNVSTLELGDSALYLCASSSGQETYNEQFFGPGTRLTVL.

This chain joins TRBV29-1 and TRBJ1-1, with TRBD1 as a possible D gene (5 bases). V lost 4 bases and J 4 bases, leaving 13 bases between the germline ends. Germline V CDR1 and CDR2: SQVTM, ANQGSEA. The CDR3 runs to 13 residues. CDR3 DNA: TGCAGCGTTGTCGGGGGGTGGTTCACTGAAGCTTTCTTT. Its protein product is CSVVGGWFTEAFF.

The chain joins TRBV28 to TRBJ1-1; 7 positions agree with TRBD1. V lost 5 bases and J lost 1; bases outside the gene matches: 4. Germline CDR1 reads MDHEN; CDR2 reads SYDVKM. CDR3 length: 14 amino acids. Written as DNA, the CDR3 is TGTGCCAGCAGTCCGGGGACAGCGAACACTGAAGCTTTCTTT. Its protein is CASSPGTANTEAFF.

This rearrangement joins TRBV2 to TRBJ2-7; D may be TRBD2 (5 bases). This CDR3 spans 14 amino acids. Germline CDR1 reads SNHLY; CDR2 reads FYNNEI. Trimming removed 4 bases at V and 5 bases at J, with 15 bases between. The CDR3 here is CASSVGPRGHEQYF. The CDR3 bases are TGTGCCAGCAGTGTGGGCCCTCGCGGGCACGAGCAGTACTTC.

The V call is TRBV11-3, the J call TRBJ2-1, with 7 bases fitting TRBD2. J was trimmed by 5 bases and V by 0 bases; bases with no gene match: 4. The CDR3 runs 15 residues. The V gene's germline CDR1 is SGHNT and CDR2 YENEEA. CDR3 loop: CASSLDGLGNNEQFF. CDR3 nucleotide sequence: TGTGCCAGCAGCTTAGATGGACTAGGAAACAATGAGCAGTTCTTC.

The CDR3 is CASSLDWGVDSPLHF. CDR3 nucleotides: TGTGCCAGCAGCTTAGATTGGGGGGTGGATTCACCCCTCCACTTT. V and J are TRBV11-2 and TRBJ1-6; TRBD1 is a possible D gene (5 bases). Germline CDR1 SGHAT, CDR2 FQNNGV. CDR3 length equals 15 residues. V lost 0 bases, J lost 8 bases, and 11 bases lay in between.